A selection of T cell receptor beta chains follows, all from one sample in a study of blood T cell repertoires in COVID-19. This table comes from immunoSEQ multiplex PCR, and its TCRdb copy is limited to in-frame clones, with some not included. Of 50,000 to 65,000 clones in the sample, around 88% were seen once. The specimen was peripheral blood. These receptors were obtained from a man aged 55 to 70 with acute or convalescent COVID-19. Both conserved end residues are trimmed from each CDR3. Fields, in order: V gene, J gene, CDR3 protein.

v_call: TRBV5-1
j_call: TRBJ1-2
cdr3_aa: ASRPQGGDYGYT

v_call: TRBV19
j_call: TRBJ1-1
cdr3_aa: ASRPIQGWTEAF

v_call: TRBV28
j_call: TRBJ1-5
cdr3_aa: ASSLSGTGGLQPQH

v_call: TRBV7-6
j_call: TRBJ2-5
cdr3_aa: ASSLAHRGGTETQY

v_call: TRBV6-5
j_call: TRBJ1-3
cdr3_aa: ASSMGPSGNTIY

v_call: TRBV6-1
j_call: TRBJ1-5
cdr3_aa: ASSDNRGNQPQH

v_call: TRBV2
j_call: TRBJ1-1
cdr3_aa: ASSDTRVGIRTEAF

v_call: TRBV30
j_call: TRBJ2-1
cdr3_aa: AWSVVNPSGDYNEQF

v_call: TRBV30
j_call: TRBJ2-5
cdr3_aa: AWSEETQY

v_call: TRBV7-6
j_call: TRBJ2-1
cdr3_aa: ASSTLAGLNNEQF

v_call: TRBV18
j_call: TRBJ2-1
cdr3_aa: ASSPGGSYNEQF

v_call: TRBV7-6
j_call: TRBJ1-1
cdr3_aa: ASSYRQGTEAF

v_call: TRBV13
j_call: TRBJ1-1
cdr3_aa: ASSSQGGSTEAF

v_call: TRBV2
j_call: TRBJ1-5
cdr3_aa: ASSEGGVAQPQH

v_call: TRBV11-2
j_call: TRBJ2-3
cdr3_aa: ASSLVPYTDTQY

v_call: TRBV6-5
j_call: TRBJ2-3
cdr3_aa: ATRLAGTDTQY

v_call: TRBV2
j_call: TRBJ1-2
cdr3_aa: ASSEIRRSST

v_call: TRBV14
j_call: TRBJ1-4
cdr3_aa: ATSGSHEEKLF

v_call: TRBV18
j_call: TRBJ1-5
cdr3_aa: ASSFTGAVQPQH

v_call: TRBV21-1
j_call: TRBJ1-5
cdr3_aa: ASSKATTGSVHQPQH

v_call: TRBV30
j_call: TRBJ2-7
cdr3_aa: AGTSGSGYEQY

v_call: TRBV30
j_call: TRBJ2-2
cdr3_aa: AWRRKIAVNTGELF

v_call: TRBV7-9
j_call: TRBJ2-2
cdr3_aa: ASSERTSGITGELF

v_call: TRBV7-8
j_call: TRBJ1-1
cdr3_aa: ASSVQGGTEAF